A single sample is the source of the 27 T cell receptor beta chains below, sequenced in a study of T-cell reconstitution after alpha-beta-depleted transplantation in children (dated by TCRdb to between 2015 and 2016). The sample's treatment or condition, from its label and the paper: allogeneic hematopoietic cell transplantation with graft depleted of TCRalphabeta T cells and CD19 B cells. Library creation used PCR. Sequencing was carried out with an Illumina HiSeq 2500. TCR libraries were prepared with molecular barcoding, using unique molecular identifiers to normalize TCRbeta repertoire quantification. The public reads were reanalyzed by TCRdb: fastp trimming at Q25, MiXCR alignment, in-frame beta chains only. Each record represents a unique CDR3 protein, reported with the most common genes and DNA among its rows. The sample data list about 120,000 distinct CDR3 sequences, and around a tenth of these were observed just once. The ten biggest clones cover 34% of the sample.

The sample here was PBMCs, taken before TCRalphabeta/CD19-depleted stem cell transplant. These TCRs come from a boy under 10 years old with acute lymphoblastic leukemia, due to receive a stem cell transplant.

V usage is TRBV5-1 and J usage is TRBJ2-3; 8 bases match TRBD2. V was pared by 1 base and J by 2 bases, with 15 bases of the junction left unmatched. The germline gives CDR1 SGHRS, CDR2 YFSETQ. There are 19 residues in the CDR3. The CDR3 nucleotides read TGCGCCAGCAGCTTGTGGAGTTGGGGAGCGGGAGTTGACACAGATACGCAGTATTTT. It encodes CASSLWSWGAGVDTDTQYF.

This clonotype was recorded a few times. The chain couples TRBV20-1 to TRBJ2-1; D is ambiguous. This CDR3 contains 13 residues. From germline, CDR1 is DFQATT and CDR2 SNEGSKA (reference sequence). Deletions cut 5 bases from V and 11 bases from J, with 19 bases between. CDR3 loop: CSAAPDGTMKQFF. The CDR3 nucleotides are TGCAGTGCTGCCCCGGACGGTACAATGAAGCAGTTCTTC.

V usage is TRBV7-9 and J usage is TRBJ2-4, with D perhaps matching TRBD1 or TRBD2 (5 bases each). Between the trimmed V and J ends, which lost 5 bases and 7 bases, there was a span of 21 bases. This CDR3 contains 16 residues. CDR1 and CDR2 from the germline V gene are SEHNR and FQNEAQ (reference sequence). CDR3 nucleotides: TGTGCCAGCAGCCCACCTTTAAGGGGAGATTGGAACATTCAGTACTTC. This translates into CASSPPLRGDWNIQYF.

V and J are TRBV5-8 and TRBJ2-2; D possibly corresponds to TRBD1 (6 bases). Germline-derived CDR1 and CDR2 are SGHTS and YDEGEE. The germline V and J ends were trimmed by 4 bases and 15 bases, with 19 bases remaining between them. The CDR3 is made up of 13 amino acids. CDR3 protein: CASSLWSRGAVFF. In DNA, the CDR3 is TGTGCCAGCAGCCTTTGGTCCAGGGGAGCCGTGTTTTTT.

The rearrangement links TRBV7-8 to TRBJ2-3; no reliable D call. The CDR3 is made up of 13 amino acids. Germline V gene sequence: CDR1 SGHVS, CDR2 FQNEAQ. V was pared by 5 bases and J by 1 base, with 7 bases between. The CDR3 DNA reads TGTGCCAGCAGCATCTCTCGCACAGATACGCAGTATTTT. Amino acids: CASSISRTDTQYF.

V gene TRBV3-1 combines with J gene TRBJ2-7; 7 bases match TRBD1. Unmatched junction bases numbered 12, after V lost 5 bases and J lost 8 bases. The germline CDR1 and CDR2 sequences are LGHDT and YNNKEL (reference sequence). This CDR3 region has 14 residues. The CDR3 coding sequence is TGTGCCAGCAGCGCCCGGGACAGATACTGGCAGCAGTACTTC. The encoded protein is CASSARDRYWQQYF.

This clonotype was detected a few times. The V and J genes are TRBV24-1 and TRBJ2-2; maybe TRBD2 (6 bases). This CDR3 comprises 16 residues. V lost 0 bases and J 2 bases, leaving 9 bases between the germline ends. Germline V gene lookup returns CDR1 KGHDR and CDR2 SFDVKD. The DNA of the CDR3 is TGTGCCACCAGTGATTTGCCTAGCGCCAACACCGGGGAGCTGTTTTTT. Translation gives CATSDLPSANTGELFF.

The V call is TRBV5-5, the J call TRBJ2-2, with D hard to call. The germline V gene has CDR1 SGHKS and CDR2 YYEKEE (reference sequence). Trimming pared 0 bases from V and 5 bases from J, leaving 8 bases between. The length of the CDR3 is 14 residues. The CDR3 spells CASSLAGGTGELFF. In nucleotides, the CDR3 is TGTGCCAGCAGCTTGGCTGGTGGGACCGGGGAGCTGTTTTTT. Using reference TRBV5-5 and TRBJ2-2 for the parts outside the CDR3, the full variable domain is DAGVTQSPTHLIKTRGQQVTLRCSPISGHKSVSWYQQVLGQGPQFIFQYYEKEERGRGNFPDRFSARQFPNYSSELNVNALLLGDSALYLCASSLAGGTGELFFGEGSRLTVL.

This clonotype was seen more than once but under ten times. The chain employs TRBV6-5 and TRBJ2-1; a weak D match, TRBD1 (6 bases). V was pared by 7 bases and J by 9 bases, with 19 bases between. Per the germline V gene, CDR1 is MNHEY and CDR2 is SVGAGI. The length of the CDR3 is 14 residues. The CDR3 DNA sequence: TGTGCCAGCACCGAAAGGGGCAGAGGGGGTGAGCAGTTCTTC. Its translation: CASTERGRGGEQFF.

This clonotype occurred a few times. This chain uses TRBV29-1 with TRBJ2-5; D may be TRBD1 or TRBD2 (7 bases each). V shed 6 bases and J shed 4 bases, with 15 bases lying between them. The CDR3 contains 13 residues. CDR1 SQVTM and CDR2 ANQGSEA come from the germline V gene. The CDR3 loop reads CSVRGGTGETQYF. DNA of the CDR3: TGCAGCGTCAGGGGGGGTACGGGAGAGACCCAGTACTTC.

The V call is TRBV20-1, the J call TRBJ2-7; 9 bases align to TRBD2. CDR3 size: 17 residues. From germline, CDR1 is DFQATT and CDR2 SNEGSKA (reference sequence). Germline trimming cut 1 base from V and 1 base from J; bases unmatched to any gene: 11. CDR3: CSARAPGPGLASYEQYF. The CDR3 region has the DNA TGCAGTGCTAGAGCGCCAGGCCCGGGACTAGCTTCCTACGAGCAGTACTTC.

This chain links TRBV7-9 with TRBJ2-7; maybe TRBD2 (5 bases). V was clipped by 0 bases and J by 3 bases, with 9 bases between them. Germline CDR1 is SEHNR and CDR2 is FQNEAQ (reference sequence). This CDR3 has 14 residues. The CDR3 here is CASSLARRGYEQYF. CDR3 DNA sequence: TGTGCCAGCAGCTTAGCCCGACGGGGCTACGAGCAGTACTTC.

This chain joins TRBV5-1 and TRBJ2-7; TRBD2 aligns across 7 bases. V shed 4 bases, J shed 0 bases, and the junction held 4 bases outside the gene matches. Germline assignment: CDR1 SGHRS and CDR2 YFSETQ. CDR3 length: 14 amino acids. The CDR3 loop is CASSHSGSSYEQYF. CDR3 DNA: TGCGCCAGCAGCCATAGCGGGTCCTCCTACGAGCAGTACTTC.

This clonotype occurred many times. This rearrangement joins TRBV7-6 to TRBJ2-3; D unresolved. The germline V gene has CDR1 SGHVS and CDR2 FNYEAQ. The CDR3 loop spans 11 amino acids. Trimming removed 5 bases from V and 5 bases from J, with 5 bases in between. The CDR3 sequence is CASSQQDTQYF. The DNA of the CDR3 is TGTGCCAGCAGCCAACAAGATACGCAGTATTTT.

Ten or more counts support this clonotype. The gene calls are TRBV7-2 and TRBJ2-3; D is undetermined. Trimming stripped 2 bases from V and 2 bases from J, with 8 bases between. The CDR3 is made up of 14 amino acids. In germline, CDR1 is SGHTA, CDR2 FQGNSA. This CDR3 reads CASSLTRFTDTQYF. The CDR3 DNA sequence: TGTGCCAGCAGCTTAACACGGTTCACAGATACGCAGTATTTT.

There are many counts of this clonotype. The chain recombines TRBV5-6 with TRBJ2-7, with TRBD1 matching over 9 bases. With V trimmed by 3 bases and J by 3 bases, 4 bases remained unmatched. Germline CDR1 and CDR2: SGHDT and YYEEEE. The CDR3 runs to 14 residues. The CDR3 DNA sequence: TGTGCCAGCAGCTCGGGACAGGGAGGCTACGAGCAGTACTTC. Amino acid sequence: CASSSGQGGYEQYF.

V usage is TRBV30 and J usage is TRBJ2-1; 7 bases line up with TRBD2. The junction had 8 bases not matched to a gene; V was cut back by 2 bases and J by 4 bases. This CDR3 is 15 amino acids long. Looked up from germline, CDR1 is GTSNPN and CDR2 is SVGIG (reference sequence). This CDR3 is CAWSPAGALYNEQFF. The CDR3 DNA follows: TGTGCCTGGAGTCCGGCGGGAGCATTGTACAATGAGCAGTTCTTC.

This clonotype was observed many times. The chain couples TRBV29-1 to TRBJ2-3; D possibly uses TRBD1 or TRBD2 (5 bases each). In germline, CDR1 is SQVTM, CDR2 ANQGSEA. Trimming cost V 4 bases and J 14 bases, with 19 bases left between them. This CDR3 region has 12 residues. DNA of the CDR3: TGCAGCGTTGTTCTGGGGGTCACGCTTGGGTATTTT. Its protein is CSVVLGVTLGYF.

This clonotype was seen more than once but under ten times. The rearrangement joins TRBV7-9 to TRBJ2-7, with TRBD1 identical over 9 bases. V was pared by 3 bases and J by 5 bases, with 8 bases of the junction left unmatched. The CDR3 totals 15 residues. Germline V gene lookup returns CDR1 SEHNR and CDR2 FQNEAQ (reference sequence). CDR3 in amino acids: CASSFGEQGAHEQYF. The CDR3 coding sequence is TGTGCCAGCAGCTTTGGAGAACAGGGGGCCCACGAGCAGTACTTC.

This clonotype came up many times. J is TRBJ2-1 and V is TRBV27; perhaps D is TRBD1 or TRBD2 (6 bases each). Between the trimmed V and J ends, which lost 7 bases and 4 bases, there was a span of 8 bases. In germline, CDR1 is MNHEY, CDR2 SMNVEV (reference sequence). The CDR3 is 12 residues long. The CDR3 here is CASTGAYNEQFF. The CDR3 DNA reads TGTGCCAGCACGGGGGCATACAATGAGCAGTTCTTC.

This clonotype was observed a few times. The V call is TRBV11-1, the J call TRBJ2-5; a possible D gene is TRBD1 (6 bases). Germline-derived CDR1 and CDR2 are SGHAT and FQDESV (reference sequence). The CDR3 covers 14 residues. V dropped 7 bases and J dropped 2 bases, with 14 bases sitting between them. The CDR3 here is CASTPGHRQETQYF. For the CDR3, the DNA is TGTGCCAGCACCCCGGGACACCGACAAGAGACCCAGTACTTC. The entire variable domain, with the rest obtained from reference TRBV11-1 and TRBJ2-5, is as follows: EAEVAQSPRYKITEKSQAVAFWCDPISGHATLYWYRQILGQGPELLVQFQDESVVDDSQLPKDRFSAERLKGVDSTLKIQPAELGDSAMYLCASTPGHRQETQYFGPGTRLLVL.

CDR3 nucleotides: TGTGCCAGCAGCGCCGGACAGGGTAATAGGAGGGAGCTGTTTTTT. Its translation: CASSAGQGNRRELFF. The chain carries TRBV7-9 and TRBJ2-2; 8 bases are a match to TRBD1. V gave up 5 bases and J gave up 9 bases; unmatched junction bases: 11. The CDR3 contains 15 residues. Germline CDR1 SEHNR, CDR2 FQNEAQ (reference sequence).

There are a few counts of this clonotype. The genes are TRBV20-1 and TRBJ2-1; TRBD2 aligns across 7 bases. The CDR3 length is 14 residues. V was clipped by 1 base and J by 4 bases; unmatched bases: 4. Germline CDR1 DFQATT, CDR2 SNEGSKA (reference sequence). In DNA, the CDR3 is TGCAGTGCTAGAGCAGGACTAGTATACAATGAGCAGTTCTTC. It encodes CSARAGLVYNEQFF.

The rearrangement joins TRBV4-1 to TRBJ2-7; TRBD2 might be the D (5 bases). CDR1 and CDR2 from the germline V gene are MGHRA and YSYEKL. V was cut by 2 bases and J by 4 bases, with 12 bases left in between. The CDR3 spans 14 residues. The CDR3 here is CASSQTGLPYEQYF. CDR3 bases: TGCGCCAGCAGCCAAACCGGACTGCCTTACGAGCAGTACTTC.

This clonotype came up a few times. The rearrangement uses TRBV6-1 and TRBJ2-3; 7 bases are shared with TRBD2. This CDR3 comprises 13 residues. The germline gives CDR1 MNHNS, CDR2 SASEGT. J gave up 3 bases and V 8 bases, and 5 bases lay outside the gene matches. CDR3: CASRQRGTDTQYF. Written as DNA, the CDR3 is TGTGCCAGCCGGCAGCGGGGTACAGATACGCAGTATTTT.

This clonotype has a count of ten or more. The chain carries TRBV12-3 or TRBV12-4 and TRBJ2-7, with 8 bases lining up with TRBD1. Germline trimming cut 5 bases from V and 1 base from J; bases unmatched to any gene: 7. The CDR3 contains 15 residues. The CDR3 reads CASSRTGGQSYEQYF. The CDR3, as DNA: TGTGCCAGCAGTCGTACAGGGGGTCAGTCCTACGAGCAGTACTTC.

This clonotype was observed a few times. This chain joins TRBV18 and TRBJ2-7; TRBD1 or TRBD2 may be the D gene (5 bases each). Germline values: CDR1 KGHSH, CDR2 LQKENI. The CDR3 extends over 17 amino acids. Between the trimmed V and J ends, which lost 8 bases and 3 bases, there was a span of 26 bases. CDR3 DNA sequence: TGTGCCAGCAGCACAAGAGGTCGTGGGGACGTCGTCTACGAGCAGTACTTC. Encoded protein: CASSTRGRGDVVYEQYF.